This T cell receptor beta chain was observed in a study of T cells after somatic rescue of genetic block. This CDR3 has 18 residues. CDR1 is SGDLS, CDR2 YYNGEE, per germline. V shed 0 bases and J shed 2 bases, with 18 bases lying between them. The table came from immunoSEQ multiplex PCR; TCRdb's copy has only in-frame clones and leaves some out. The sample lists around 7,900 clones; 80% to 85% were seen once. What was sequenced was peripheral blood mononuclear cells (PBMCs). The origin of this receptor is a boy aged 5-17 years. This chain connects TRBV9 to TRBJ1-3, with TRBD1 as a possible D gene (6 bases). The DNA for the CDR3 is TGTGCCAGCAGCGTAGGGGCCTTAACGGGGGCTGCTGGAAACACCATATATTTT. It yields the protein CASSVGALTGAAGNTIYF.